The entry that follows covers one T cell receptor (beta chain) sequence. Per the germline V gene, CDR1 is SQVTM and CDR2 is ANQGSEA. The CDR3 has 14 amino acids. V lost 3 bases and J lost 8, with 16 bases in between. Using RNA transcripts, the TCR beta CDR3 regions were amplified. First-round RT-PCR relied on HTBI primers, and a second-round multiplex PCR came next. TCRdb re-derived calls from the multiplex PCR reads in MiXCR, one entry per CDR3 protein. The table lists 650,000 to 800,000 distinct CDR3 sequences, under 50% of them singletons. This sample was taken from a study of Graves' ophthalmopathy and Graves' hyperthyroidism. Study context: Prior to any treatment, peripheral blood was collected at the time of initial diagnosis.

Ophthalmopathy in the donors was of moderate-to-severe activity, with CAS ≥3, NOSPECS ≥4 and duration under 3 months. A diagnosis was made from clinical symptoms together with serum thyroxine, TRAb, thyroid ultrasound and orbital computed tomography. The chain employs TRBV29-1 and TRBJ1-4, with D possibly being TRBD1 (6 bases). Sequenced: peripheral blood. This TCR came from an adult man with Graves' ophthalmopathy. This CDR3 reads CSVDRGGVGEKLFF. The CDR3, as DNA: TGCAGCGTTGATAGAGGGGGAGTGGGCGAAAAACTGTTTTTT.